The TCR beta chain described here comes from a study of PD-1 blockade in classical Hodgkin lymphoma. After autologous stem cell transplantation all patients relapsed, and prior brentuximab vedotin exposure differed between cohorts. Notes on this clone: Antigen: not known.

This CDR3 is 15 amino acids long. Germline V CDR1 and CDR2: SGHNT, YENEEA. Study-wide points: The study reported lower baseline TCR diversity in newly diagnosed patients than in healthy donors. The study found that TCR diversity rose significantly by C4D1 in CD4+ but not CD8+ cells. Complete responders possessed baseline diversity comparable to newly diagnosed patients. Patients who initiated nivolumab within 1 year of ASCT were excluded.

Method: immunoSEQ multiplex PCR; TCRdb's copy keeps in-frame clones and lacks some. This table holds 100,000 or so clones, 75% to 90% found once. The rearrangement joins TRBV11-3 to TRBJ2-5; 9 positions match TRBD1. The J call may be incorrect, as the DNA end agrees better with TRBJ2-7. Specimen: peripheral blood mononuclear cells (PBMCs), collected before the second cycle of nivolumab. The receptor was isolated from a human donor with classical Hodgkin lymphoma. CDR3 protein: CASSLGTGASYEQYF. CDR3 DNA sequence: TGTGCCAGCAGCTTAGGGACAGGGGCCTCCTACGAGCAGTACTTC.